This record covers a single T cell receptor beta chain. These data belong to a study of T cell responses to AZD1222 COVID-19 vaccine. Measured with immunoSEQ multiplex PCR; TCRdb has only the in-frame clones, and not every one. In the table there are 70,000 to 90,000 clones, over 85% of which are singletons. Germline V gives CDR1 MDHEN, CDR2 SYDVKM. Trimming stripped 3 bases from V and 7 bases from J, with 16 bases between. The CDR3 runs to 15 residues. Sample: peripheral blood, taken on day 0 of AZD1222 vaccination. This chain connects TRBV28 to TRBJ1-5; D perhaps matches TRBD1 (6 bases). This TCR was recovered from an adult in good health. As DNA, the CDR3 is TGTGCCAGCAGTTTTAGCGGGGGGCTCAGGCAGCCCCAGCATTTT. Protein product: CASSFSGGLRQPQHF.